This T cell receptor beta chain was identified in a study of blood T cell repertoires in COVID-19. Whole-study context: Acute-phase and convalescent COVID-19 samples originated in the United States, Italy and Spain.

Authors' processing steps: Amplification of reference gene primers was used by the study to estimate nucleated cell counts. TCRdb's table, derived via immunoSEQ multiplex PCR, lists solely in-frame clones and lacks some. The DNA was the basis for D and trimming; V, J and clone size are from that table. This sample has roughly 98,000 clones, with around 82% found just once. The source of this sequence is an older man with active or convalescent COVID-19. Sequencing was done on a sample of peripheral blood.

CDR3 in amino acids: CASSPGTSSTGELFF. CDR3 coding DNA: TGCGCCAGCAGCCCCGGGACTAGCAGCACCGGGGAGCTGTTTTTT. The rearrangement joins TRBV5-1 to TRBJ2-2; TRBD2 matches at 9 bases. CDR3 size: 15 residues. The V gene end was trimmed by 4 bases and the J gene end by 4 bases; junction bases not matched to a gene: 5. Germline CDR1 reads SGHRS; CDR2 reads YFSETQ. The full variable domain, its missing parts supplied by reference TRBV5-1 and TRBJ2-2, is KAGVTQTPRYLIKTRGQQVTLSCSPISGHRSVSWYQQTPGQGLQFLFEYFSETQRNKGNFPGRFSGRQFSNSRSEMNVSTLELGDSALYLCASSPGTSSTGELFFGEGSRLTVL.